Below are 27 T cell receptor beta chains sequenced from a single sample in a study of T cells in Graves' hyperthyroidism and ophthalmopathy. TCR beta CDR3 regions were amplified from RNA. When the TCR CDR3 underwent first-round RT-PCR, the HTBI primer set was used. TCRdb called the multiplex PCR reads again in MiXCR, with one record for every CDR3 protein. Altogether 550,000 to 700,000 distinct CDR3 sequences are present, around 46% being singletons, with the ten largest covering around 20%. What was sequenced was peripheral blood or thyroid tissue (not recorded which). All receptors come from an adult woman with Graves' disease, either hyperthyroidism or ophthalmopathy (not recorded which).

This clonotype was found many times. The V and J genes are TRBV7-9 and TRBJ2-5; D assignment may be TRBD1 or TRBD2 (5 bases each). Trimming removed 5 bases at V and 7 bases at J, with 17 bases between. Looked up from germline, CDR1 is SEHNR and CDR2 is FQNEAQ (reference sequence). This CDR3 spans 14 amino acids. The CDR3 nucleotides are TGTGCCAGCAGCCCCGGCCGGGGCAGGAGGACCCAGTACTTC. It is translated as CASSPGRGRRTQYF.

The rearrangement links TRBV20-1 to TRBJ1-2, with D unresolved. Trimming shortened V by 6 bases and J by 11 bases, and 16 bases separated the two germline ends. CDR3 length equals 11 residues. CDR1 and CDR2 from the germline V gene are DFQATT and SNEGSKA (reference sequence). The CDR3 nucleotides read TGCAGTGCCTGGCTGATACCTTCTTACACCTTC. Translation: CSAWLIPSYTF.

A note on this clonotype: Since no conserved phenylalanine or tryptophan closes the CDR3, a read error is the likely cause. The DNA is omitted, as the CDR3 cannot be located on it reliably, and the CDR3 follows TCRdb's listing. The chain joins TRBV19 to TRBJ1-1; no check of the table's D call, TRBD1, against the DNA was made. CDR1 and CDR2 (germline): LNHDA, SQIVND (reference sequence). The CDR3 has 9 amino acids, counting both end residues. CDR3: CASSNRDRP.

In this sample, this clonotype turned up many times. The chain has TRBV20-1 and TRBJ2-7; 9 nucleotides agree with TRBD1. Germline-derived CDR1 and CDR2 are DFQATT and SNEGSKA (reference sequence). V gave up 5 bases and J gave up 1 base; unmatched junction bases: 9. The CDR3 runs to 15 residues. The CDR3: CSAVKWDRASYEQYF. The DNA for the CDR3 is TGCAGTGCTGTAAAATGGGACAGGGCATCCTACGAGCAGTACTTC.

A remark on this clonotype: One end of the junction does not line up with germline, which may come from a read error. The CDR3 reads CATGTEGAEAFF. The CDR3 bases are TGTGCCACCGGGACCGAGGGGGCTGAAGCTTTCTTT. The genes are TRBV10-2 and TRBJ1-1; D perhaps matches TRBD1 (6 bases). Germline-derived CDR1 and CDR2 are WSHSY and SAAADI. The CDR3 covers 12 residues.

This clonotype was observed many times. The V and J genes are TRBV5-1 and TRBJ2-7; 9 bases are a match to TRBD1. From germline, CDR1 is SGHRS and CDR2 YFSETQ. The CDR3 consists of 16 residues. V gave up 0 bases and J gave up 2 bases; unmatched junction bases: 6. The DNA of the CDR3 is TGCGCCAGCAGCTTGGCTGCCGGGACAGGGACCTACGAGCAGTACTTC. Translated: CASSLAAGTGTYEQYF.

Remarks on this clonotype: At one boundary the junction diverges from the germline segment, which might be a read error. CDR3 sequence reads: CASSPWDSLNEELFF. In DNA form, the CDR3 reads TGTGCCAGCAGTCCTTGGGACAGCCTTAATGAAGAACTGTTTTTT. The gene calls are TRBV7-9 and TRBJ1-4; 7 bases match TRBD1. The CDR3 spans 15 residues. Germline CDR1 reads SEHNR; CDR2 reads FQNEAQ (reference sequence).

The J gene is TRBJ2-7, the V gene TRBV2; TRBD1 agrees at 9 bases. The CDR3 covers 16 residues. Germline assignment: CDR1 SNHLY and CDR2 FYNNEI. With V trimmed by 6 bases and J by 8 bases, 17 bases remained unmatched. This CDR3 is CASSLDRGSNQPQQYF. The CDR3 DNA reads TGTGCCAGCAGCCTTGACAGGGGGTCAAATCAGCCCCAGCAGTACTTC.

This clonotype was counted at least ten times. The rearrangement joins TRBV10-2 to TRBJ1-5; D might be TRBD1 (6 bases). V lost 0 bases, J lost 7 bases, and 10 bases lay in between. This CDR3 has 14 amino acids. Germline loops: CDR1 WSHSY, CDR2 SAAADI. The CDR3 sequence is CASSESRGNQPQHF. CDR3 DNA: TGCGCCAGCAGTGAGTCCAGGGGAAACCAGCCCCAGCATTTT.

This clonotype was observed at least ten times. The germline gene is not matched at one end of the junction; a read error may be the cause. The chain links TRBV13 to TRBJ1-4; no clear D gene. Germline CDR1 is PRHDT and CDR2 is FYEKMQ (reference sequence). The CDR3 has 13 amino acids. DNA for the CDR3: TGTGCCAGCAGCTTTATGGGGAATGAACAACTGTTTTTT. As protein: CASSFMGNEQLFF.

As for this clonotype: An end of the junction does not agree with germline; a read error may underlie this. V usage is TRBV5-5 and J usage is TRBJ2-1; 7 bases match TRBD1. CDR3 length equals 15 residues. The germline gives CDR1 SGHKS, CDR2 YYEKEE (reference sequence). CDR3 region: CASSRDRRSYNEQFF. The DNA of the CDR3 is TGCGCCAGCAGCCGGGACAGAAGGTCATACAATGAGCAGTTCTTC.

This clonotype was recorded many times. One end of the junction fails to match germline, which may point to a read error. The chain carries TRBV5-1 and TRBJ2-7, with 7 nucleotides matching TRBD2. The germline V gene encodes CDR1 SGHRS and CDR2 YFSETQ. The CDR3 runs 14 residues. CDR3 nucleotide sequence: TGTGCCAGCAGCTTAGATCGGGGGGCCTACGAGCAGTACTTC. Amino acid sequence: CASSLDRGAYEQYF. The full variable domain, completed using reference TRBV5-1 and TRBJ2-7, is KAGVTQTPRYLIKTRGQQVTLSCSPISGHRSVSWYQQTPGQGLQFLFEYFSETQRNKGNFPGRFSGRQFSNSRSEMNVSTLELGDSALYLCASSLDRGAYEQYFGPGTRLTVT.

A word on this clonotype: The conserved closing phenylalanine or tryptophan is absent in this CDR3, likely reflecting a read error. Because the CDR3's place on the DNA is in doubt, the DNA is left out and the CDR3 is given as listed by TCRdb. V gene TRBV7-9 combines with J gene TRBJ2-7. Inclusive of both ends, the CDR3 amounts to 12 amino acids. Germline V gene data show CDR1 as SEHNR and CDR2 as FQNEAQ (reference sequence). CDR3 region: CASSLARLELSL.

A few counts support this clonotype. This rearrangement joins TRBV9 to TRBJ2-3; D is possibly TRBD2 (6 bases). The germline V gene has CDR1 SGDLS and CDR2 YYNGEE. The CDR3 covers 16 residues. Trimming cost V 0 bases and J 3 bases, with 14 bases left between them. CDR3 sequence: CASSVDGRRGTDTQYF. For the CDR3, the DNA is TGTGCCAGCAGCGTAGACGGGAGAAGGGGAACAGATACGCAGTATTTT.

This clonotype was recorded once. A read error may explain this, as a much larger clone is one base away. The rearrangement uses TRBV20-1 and TRBJ2-7; 7 bases fit TRBD1. Germline V gene sequence: CDR1 DFQATT, CDR2 SNEGSKA (reference sequence). The CDR3 runs to 15 residues. V lost 6 bases and J lost 3; bases outside the gene matches: 14. The CDR3 DNA follows: TGCAGTGCCGAAAGCGTCAGGGGGAACGGCTACGAGCAGTACTTC. Translation gives CSAESVRGNGYEQYF.

This clonotype was found a few times. The chain carries TRBV20-1 and TRBJ1-6; 9 nucleotides agree with TRBD1. Trimming at V came to 6 bases and at J to 9 bases, leaving 9 bases not matched to a gene. CDR1 DFQATT and CDR2 SNEGSKA come from the germline V gene (reference sequence). The CDR3 has 14 amino acids. The CDR3 loop is CSAPTTGGISPLHF. Here the CDR3 DNA reads TGCAGTGCCCCAACGACAGGGGGTATTTCACCCCTCCACTTT.

This clonotype has a count of ten or more. The V and J genes are TRBV2 and TRBJ2-7; TRBD2 might be the D (6 bases). The CDR3 totals 13 residues. From germline, CDR1 is SNHLY and CDR2 FYNNEI. Trimming stripped 8 bases from V and 4 bases from J, with 15 bases between. In DNA, the CDR3 is TGTGCCAGCCTGTCCGGGGGTCAATACGAGCAGTACTTC. Residues: CASLSGGQYEQYF.

This clonotype occurred many times. The chain uses TRBV5-1 and TRBJ1-1; D call uncertain. V dropped 0 bases and J dropped 0 bases, with 15 bases sitting between them. The germline V gene encodes CDR1 SGHRS and CDR2 YFSETQ. The CDR3 has 17 amino acids. The CDR3 nucleotides are TGCGCCAGCAGCTTGGCCAAGGTAACCGGGATGAACACTGAAGCTTTCTTT. Its protein product is CASSLAKVTGMNTEAFF.

This clonotype was found many times. V usage is TRBV4-1 and J usage is TRBJ1-5; D not certain. Looked up from germline, CDR1 is MGHRA and CDR2 is YSYEKL. V dropped 3 bases and J dropped 8 bases, with 14 bases sitting between them. This CDR3 has 14 amino acids. The CDR3 nucleotides read TGCGCCAGCAGCCAGCGACTTCCCCCCAAGCCCCAGCATTTT. It yields the protein CASSQRLPPKPQHF.

The V and J genes are TRBV7-8 and TRBJ1-2, with a tentative D call TRBD1 (6 bases). This CDR3 region has 13 residues. The V gene lost 7 bases and the J gene lost 7 bases, with 16 bases spanning the gap. CDR1 is SGHVS, CDR2 FQNEAQ, per germline. The CDR3 nucleotides read TGTGCCAGCATTTTCTCGGGGGGCTCTGGCTACACCTTC. Protein product: CASIFSGGSGYTF.

This clonotype showed up just once. CDR3 residues: CSASRGQLDQPQHF. The DNA for the CDR3 is TGCAGTGCTAGCAGGGGGCAACTTGATCAGCCCCAGCATTTT. The rearrangement uses TRBV20-1 and TRBJ1-5, with 8 bases matching TRBD1. J was trimmed by 5 bases and V by 3 bases; bases with no gene match: 6. Germline CDR1 is DFQATT and CDR2 is SNEGSKA (reference sequence). The CDR3 loop spans 14 amino acids.

This clonotype has a count of ten or more. CDR3 nucleotide sequence: TGCAGCGTTCCACAGGGTACCAGCTCTGGAAACACCATATATTTT. Translating gives CSVPQGTSSGNTIYF. This chain joins TRBV29-1 and TRBJ1-3; D possibly corresponds to TRBD1 (6 bases). The CDR3 extends over 15 amino acids. Between the trimmed V and J ends, which lost 5 bases and 0 bases, there was a span of 14 bases. The germline V gene encodes CDR1 SQVTM and CDR2 ANQGSEA.

The chain combines TRBV7-9 with TRBJ2-7, with 9 positions matching TRBD1. J gave up 5 bases and V 5 bases, and 7 bases lay outside the gene matches. CDR1 SEHNR and CDR2 FQNEAQ come from the germline V gene (reference sequence). The CDR3 contains 14 residues. Here the CDR3 reads CASSPRTGDHEQYF. The CDR3 nucleotides are TGTGCCAGCAGCCCTAGGACAGGGGACCACGAGCAGTACTTC.

The chain couples TRBV5-1 to TRBJ1-1; D possibly corresponds to TRBD1 (6 bases). V was trimmed by 5 bases and J by 5 bases, leaving 22 bases between them. Germline V gene lookup returns CDR1 SGHRS and CDR2 YFSETQ. The CDR3 is made up of 16 amino acids. CDR3 protein: CASRLGDSGAGTEAFF. The CDR3 bases are TGCGCCAGCAGGCTTGGTGATTCAGGGGCTGGGACTGAAGCTTTCTTT.

This clonotype was counted once. This chain joins TRBV5-1 and TRBJ1-1; the D gene is possibly TRBD1 (5 bases). Deletions cut 5 bases from V and 2 bases from J, with 16 bases between. CDR1 is SGHRS and CDR2 is YFSETQ in the germline V gene. The CDR3 sequence is 15 residues long. DNA of the CDR3: TGCGCCAGCAGGCCGGGGGGGTCCGGAAACACTGAAGCTTTCTTT. Amino acid sequence: CASRPGGSGNTEAFF.

The chain combines TRBV7-9 with TRBJ2-7; TRBD1 might be the D (6 bases). The germline V gene has CDR1 SEHNR and CDR2 FQNEAQ (reference sequence). With 6 bases removed from V and 1 base from J, the gap between germline ends came to 19 bases. The CDR3 has 16 amino acids. The CDR3 nucleotides are TGTGCCAGCAGGAGATCTTCGGACAGTCGATCCTACGAGCAGTACTTC. Translated: CASRRSSDSRSYEQYF.

Comments on this clonotype: A much larger clone differs by one base, so this may be a read error. J is TRBJ1-1 and V is TRBV28; D remains unclear. CDR1 and CDR2 from the germline V gene are MDHEN and SYDVKM. The CDR3 runs 12 residues. The chain's CDR3 is CASSLLVWGALF. CDR3 coding DNA: TGTGCCAGCAGTTTATTGGTTTGGGGAGCTCTCTTT.